A selection of T cell receptor beta chains follows, all from one sample in a study of cytomegalovirus exposure and HLA in healthy donors. Sequenced by immunoSEQ multiplex PCR; TCRdb stores in-frame clones only, minus some. The table records 84,000 or so clones, roughly 73% of them present only once. The sequenced sample consisted of PBMCs. These receptors were obtained from a boy between 10 and 17 years old in good health and CMV-seronegative. CDR3s include the opening cysteine and the closing phenylalanine or tryptophan. The D gene is left open where the match is weak. Clone size is shown for a subset of rows, as once, few, many or a class of expanded clone.

D gene	V gene	clone size	J gene	CDR3 DNA	CDR3 protein
.	TRBV6-5	.	TRBJ2-1	TGTGCCAGCAGTTACTTTCCGGGACTCTACGGCAATGAGCAGTTCTTC	CASSYFPGLYGNEQFF
TRBD2	TRBV7-2	.	TRBJ2-7	TGTGCCAGCAGCCCTCTTGCGGGGGGAACCTACGAGCAGTACTTC	CASSPLAGGTYEQYF
.	TRBV2	.	TRBJ2-3	TGTGCCAGCCGACCGGCGGGTACGCAGTATTTT	CASRPAGTQYF
.	TRBV19	few	TRBJ1-6	TGTGCCAGTAGTATAAAAGGAGGGGCCTCACCCCTCCACTTT	CASSIKGGASPLHF
.	TRBV10-1	.	TRBJ2-1	TGCGCCAGCGCAGGAGGACTGGGCGAGCAGTTCTTC	CASAGGLGEQFF
TRBD1	TRBV15	.	TRBJ1-2	TGTGCCACCAGCATAGGACAGGGGGCGGAAGGCTACACCTTC	CATSIGQGAEGYTF
.	TRBV4-1	few	TRBJ1-4	TGCGCCAGCAGCCAAGACGGGTGGACACCAACTAATGAAAAACTGTTTTTT	CASSQDGWTPTNEKLFF
TRBD1	TRBV7-7	.	TRBJ2-1	TGTGCCAGCAGCGTCGAGACAGGGTTCAATGAGCAGTTCTTC	CASSVETGFNEQFF
TRBD1	TRBV11-2	.	TRBJ2-7	TGTGCCAGCAGCTCCCCGAGGACAGGGGCCTACGAGCAGTACTTC	CASSSPRTGAYEQYF
TRBD2	TRBV7-2	few	TRBJ2-1	TGTGCCAGCAGCTTACAGCTAGCGGGGGGCTCCTACAATGAGCAGTTCTTC	CASSLQLAGGSYNEQFF
TRBD2	TRBV4-1	.	TRBJ2-3	TGCGCCAGCAGCCAAGGGACTAGCTATGGCGGGGATACGCAGTATTTT	CASSQGTSYGGDTQYF
.	TRBV9	.	TRBJ2-4	TGTGCCAGCAGCGTAGACCCCTCGCGAAACATTCAGTACTTC	CASSVDPSRNIQYF
TRBD2	TRBV7-2	once	TRBJ2-5	TGTGCCAGCAGCTTTAGCGGGGGGATCCTAGAGACCCAGTACTTC	CASSFSGGILETQYF
TRBD2	TRBV5-6	.	TRBJ2-1	TGTGCCAGCAGCTCCGGGACTAGCGGGTCTACCTACAATGAGCAGTTCTTC	CASSSGTSGSTYNEQFF
.	TRBV30	.	TRBJ1-5	TGTGCCTGGAGTGTAGGGGGCAATCAGCCCCAGCATTTT	CAWSVGGNQPQHF
TRBD1	TRBV30	.	TRBJ2-5	TGTGCCTGGGCTTTGGCAGGGGGCTGGAAGACCCAGTACTTC	CAWALAGGWKTQYF
.	TRBV25-1	.	TRBJ2-1	TGTGCCAGCAGTGTCGACAGCCCGTCCTACAATGAGCAGTTCTTC	CASSVDSPSYNEQFF
TRBD2	TRBV5-6	.	TRBJ2-1	TGTGCCAGCAGCTTTTTTTCGGGAGGCCTCAACAATGAGCAGTTCTTC	CASSFFSGGLNNEQFF
TRBD2	TRBV28	.	TRBJ2-1	TGTGCCAGCAGTGTCCCGAGGACTAGCCGTTGGGACAATGAGCAGTTCTTC	CASSVPRTSRWDNEQFF
TRBD2	TRBV6-5	few	TRBJ2-1	TGTGCCAGCAGTTACTCGGGACTAGAGTTGGATGAGCAGTTCTTC	CASSYSGLELDEQFF
TRBD1	TRBV4-3	.	TRBJ1-1	TGCGCCAGCGCGGGGAACAGGGGGCCGAACACTGAAGCTTTCTTT	CASAGNRGPNTEAFF
.	TRBV5-1	.	TRBJ1-6	TGCGCCAGCAGCTTGGTTGTAGGGGTGGGGAATTCACCCCTCCACTTT	CASSLVVGVGNSPLHF
TRBD1	TRBV28	.	TRBJ1-5	TGTGCCAGCAGTTACGACAGGGTTAGCAATCAGCCCCAGCATTTT	CASSYDRVSNQPQHF
.	TRBV6-5	.	TRBJ2-5	TGTGCCAGCACCGACGCGGGGGCGCCCCAAGAGACCCAGTACTTC	CASTDAGAPQETQYF
.	TRBV30	.	TRBJ1-1	TGTGCCTGGAGTGGCGGGGGTTGGGACACTGAAGCTTTCTTT	CAWSGGGWDTEAFF
.	TRBV4-1	few	TRBJ2-5	TGCGCCAGCAGCCATCGGGACTCGCCATCCCAAGAGACCCAGTACTTC	CASSHRDSPSQETQYF
TRBD2	TRBV10-2	.	TRBJ2-3	TGCGCCAGCAGAGGACTAGCAGATACGCAGTATTTT	CASRGLADTQYF
TRBD2	TRBV28	.	TRBJ2-1	TGTGCCAGCAGTCGGACTAGCGGGAGGATATACAATGAGCAGTTCTTC	CASSRTSGRIYNEQFF
.	TRBV4-3	once	TRBJ1-2	TGCGCCAGCAGCCAAGAAATAGGGGAAAGGTATGGCTACACCTTC	CASSQEIGERYGYTF
TRBD1	TRBV28	.	TRBJ1-2	TGTGCCACCAGGGAGAGACAGGGAGCTAACTATGGCTACACCTTC	CATRERQGANYGYTF
.	TRBV5-6	.	TRBJ1-6	TGTGCCAGCAGCTTGGTATTATCGACAGGAACGGGCCCCCTCCACTTT	CASSLVLSTGTGPLHF
.	TRBV5-4	.	TRBJ1-1	TGTGCCAGCAGCACCGGACGGGGGAACACTGAAGCTTTCTTT	CASSTGRGNTEAFF
TRBD1	TRBV7-9	.	TRBJ2-7	TGTGCCAGCAGCTCCCAGGACAGGGTATACGAGCAGTACTTC	CASSSQDRVYEQYF
.	TRBV7-2	.	TRBJ1-1	TGTGCCAGCAGCCCTAACAGACAGAACACTGAAGCTTTCTTT	CASSPNRQNTEAFF
TRBD1	TRBV11-2	once	TRBJ2-3	TGTGCCAGCAGCCCTTGGACAGGTAGCACAGATACGCAGTATTTT	CASSPWTGSTDTQYF
TRBD1	TRBV7-9	.	TRBJ1-5	TGTGCCAGCAGCTTAGAGGAAGGGACAGGGTTTAGCAATCAGCCCCAGCATTTT	CASSLEEGTGFSNQPQHF
.	TRBV5-6	.	TRBJ2-2	TGTGCCAGCAGCGGTACAGGGATCGGGGAGCTGTTTTTT	CASSGTGIGELFF
.	TRBV14	.	TRBJ2-5	TGTGCCAGCAGCCAAGATTTGAGAGAGACCCAGTACTTC	CASSQDLRETQYF
TRBD2	TRBV13	.	TRBJ2-1	TGTGCCAGCAGCTACTGGACTAGCGCAAAGGATGAGCAGTTCTTC	CASSYWTSAKDEQFF
TRBD2	TRBV5-1	.	TRBJ2-1	TGCGCCAGCAGCTTCTTAGCGGGAGCTAGGAATGAGCAGTTCTTC	CASSFLAGARNEQFF
.	TRBV29-1	.	TRBJ1-3	TGCAGCGTTGTCCCAGGGGCCGGTGACACCATATATTTT	CSVVPGAGDTIYF
TRBD1	TRBV25-1	few	TRBJ2-5	TGTGCCAGCAGGGACAGGGGATGGCAAGAGACCCAGTACTTC	CASRDRGWQETQYF
.	TRBV30	.	TRBJ1-1	TGTGCCTGGATGGCAGAACCGAACACTGAAGCTTTCTTT	CAWMAEPNTEAFF
TRBD2	TRBV4-3	.	TRBJ2-7	TGCGCCAGCAGCCAAGGGGGGACTAGCACCTACGAGCAGTACTTC	CASSQGGTSTYEQYF
.	TRBV5-4	.	TRBJ2-1	TGTGCCAGCAGCGGGCGCTCCTACAATGAGCAGTTCTTC	CASSGRSYNEQFF
.	TRBV4-1	once	TRBJ1-4	TGCGCCAGCAGCCACGTGTCACGGGGGGCTTCGGATGAAAAACTGTTTTTT	CASSHVSRGASDEKLFF
TRBD1	TRBV4-3	.	TRBJ1-6	TGCGCCAGCAGCCCCGGGCCCGGGACAGCCTATAATTCACCCCTCCACTTT	CASSPGPGTAYNSPLHF
TRBD2	TRBV9	.	TRBJ2-1	TGTGCCAGCAGCGACGGGGGGTCGGATGAGCAGTTCTTC	CASSDGGSDEQFF
.	TRBV28	once	TRBJ1-1	TGTGCCAGCAGTTTAGGGCAGGGGTCTTCTGAAGCTTTCTTT	CASSLGQGSSEAFF
.	TRBV28	.	TRBJ1-5	TGTGCCAGCACAACAGGGATTAGTCAGCCCCAGCATTTT	CASTTGISQPQHF
TRBD1	TRBV7-9	.	TRBJ2-5	TGTGCCAGCAGCCCTAGGGGGACAGGGGTAGAGACCCAGTACTTC	CASSPRGTGVETQYF
TRBD2	TRBV5-1	.	TRBJ2-7	TGCGCCAGCAGCTTGGGGACTAGCGACTCCTACGAGCAGTACTTC	CASSLGTSDSYEQYF
TRBD2	TRBV28	once	TRBJ2-7	TGTGCCAGCCTTAGCGGGGCCAGCTACGAGCAGTACTTC	CASLSGASYEQYF
.	TRBV30	.	TRBJ2-3	TGTGCCTGGACTAGCGAAATTGGGCAGTATTTT	CAWTSEIGQYF
TRBD1	TRBV2	.	TRBJ2-1	TGTGCCAGCAGGACCTGGGACAGGGAAATCTTC	CASRTWDREIF
.	TRBV7-8	.	TRBJ2-1	TGTGCCAGCAGCCGGAGGGACAGTTCGGTTACCTACAATGAGCAGTTCTTC	CASSRRDSSVTYNEQFF